One T cell receptor beta chain is described in this entry. Antigen: not known. Heparinised blood was drawn once per donor, averaging roughly 0.11 L. Over 95% purity was reached by all sorted populations. This entry belongs to a study of beta chain features in type 1 diabetes. Overall study findings and caveats: Among patients with Type 1 diabetes, TCRB CDR3s were moderately but significantly shorter in every one of the four CD4+ subsets.

The study reverse transcribed the entire isolated RNA, so it sequenced expressed TCRB transcripts. The data were produced by immunoSEQ multiplex PCR, yet TCRdb's version contains in-frame clones alone and is incomplete. The sample has about 140,000 clones, roughly 9.7% seen once; the top ten hold approximately 0.69%. There are 14 residues in the CDR3. Per the germline V gene, CDR1 is SEHNR and CDR2 is FQNEAQ (reference sequence). Trimming removed 1 base from V and 5 bases from J, with 11 bases in between. The clonotype comes from a woman aged 40 to 50 in good health. Sequencing was done on a sample of central memory CD4+ T cells from blood. The chain links TRBV7-9 to TRBJ2-5; no definite D call. In DNA form, the CDR3 reads TGTGCCAGCAGCTTAGGAGGTAGTAGGGAGACCCAGTACTTC. This translates into CASSLGGSRETQYF.